Following are 30 T cell receptor beta chains from one sample sequenced in a study of control samples from healthy donors and cancer patients. The method was immunoSEQ multiplex PCR; TCRdb's version includes in-frame clones alone and lacks a portion of them. The profile shows some 110,000 clones, about 93% of them singletons. The sequenced sample was blood. These receptors all stem from a young man in good health.

The chain is built from TRBV6-5 and TRBJ1-2, with 7 positions matching TRBD1. CDR3 length: 14 residues. Germline CDR1 reads MNHEY; CDR2 reads SVGAGI. V lost 6 bases, J lost 6 bases, and 10 bases stayed unmatched. Here the CDR3 reads CASSSGGAKDGYTF. The CDR3 DNA reads as TGTGCCAGCAGCTCAGGGGGGGCGAAGGATGGCTACACCTTC.

The V and J genes are TRBV5-1 and TRBJ1-2; TRBD1 might be the D (5 bases). With 2 bases removed from V and 8 bases from J, the gap between germline ends came to 16 bases. From germline, CDR1 is SGHRS and CDR2 YFSETQ. The CDR3 is 14 amino acids. CDR3 nucleotides: TGCGCCAGCAGCTTACCGGGACCCAACGTAGGCTACACCTTC. Its protein product is CASSLPGPNVGYTF.

V usage is TRBV20-1 and J usage is TRBJ1-2, with TRBD1 as a possible D gene (5 bases). Germline CDR1 DFQATT, CDR2 SNEGSKA (reference sequence). V lost 4 bases to trimming and J lost 9 bases, with 12 bases between them. This CDR3 is 11 amino acids long. The CDR3 protein is CSATRQIRYTF. The CDR3 DNA reads as TGCAGTGCTACACGACAGATCCGCTACACCTTC.

The chain carries TRBV30 and TRBJ1-5; D remains unclear. V was pared by 0 bases and J by 2 bases, with 14 bases between. Per germline, CDR1 GTSNPN and CDR2 SVGIG (reference sequence). The CDR3 contains 16 residues. CDR3 protein: CAWSVRLKGGNQPQHF. In DNA, the CDR3 is TGTGCCTGGAGTGTAAGACTTAAGGGTGGCAATCAGCCCCAGCATTTT.

The chain joins TRBV28 to TRBJ1-3, with 7 bases aligning to TRBD1. The CDR3 spans 14 residues. V shed 5 bases and J 4 bases; nucleotides not matched to a gene: 5. The germline CDR1 and CDR2 sequences are MDHEN and SYDVKM. CDR3 in amino acids: CASSGGTAGNTIYF. The CDR3 nucleotides are TGTGCCAGCAGTGGAGGGACAGCAGGAAACACCATATATTTT. The entire variable domain, with the rest obtained from reference TRBV28 and TRBJ1-3, is as follows: DVKVTQSSRYLVKRTGEKVFLECVQDMDHENMFWYRQDPGLGLRLIYFSYDVKMKEKGDIPEGYSVSREKKERFSLILESASTNQTSMYLCASSGGTAGNTIYFGEGSWLTVV.

The V gene is TRBV4-2, the J gene TRBJ2-1; D may correspond to TRBD1 or TRBD2 (5 bases each). With 4 bases removed from V and 6 bases from J, the gap between germline ends came to 16 bases. Germline CDR1 LGHNA, CDR2 YNFKEQ. There are 15 residues in the CDR3. The CDR3 loop is CASSRLGTQINEQFF. CDR3 DNA sequence: TGTGCCAGCAGCCGCCTTGGGACCCAGATCAATGAGCAGTTCTTC.

CDR3 DNA sequence: TGTGCCAGCAGTCGGACAGGTGCCTATGGCTACACCTTC. This sequence encodes CASSRTGAYGYTF. This chain connects TRBV11-1 to TRBJ1-2; the match to TRBD1 covers 7 bases. The CDR3 spans 13 residues. Germline V CDR1 and CDR2: SGHAT, FQDESV (reference sequence). V lost 6 bases to trimming and J lost 4 bases; unmatched junction nucleotides: 5.

V gene TRBV7-8 combines with J gene TRBJ1-1, with D hard to call. The CDR3 runs 14 residues. Germline V gene lookup returns CDR1 SGHVS and CDR2 FQNEAQ. V gave up 5 bases and J gave up 1 base, with 11 bases separating them. The CDR3 nucleotides are TGTGCCAGCAGCACCAATTTACGGAACACTGAAGCTTTCTTT. This sequence encodes CASSTNLRNTEAFF.

CDR3 sequence: CASSPQSGTNSPLHF. The CDR3 DNA is TGCGCCAGCAGCCCCCAGTCAGGGACTAATTCACCCCTCCACTTT. The genes are TRBV5-1 and TRBJ1-6; TRBD1 is a possible D gene (5 bases). Trimming took 4 bases from V and 6 from J, leaving 14 bases between them. The CDR3 extends over 15 amino acids. The V gene's germline CDR1 is SGHRS and CDR2 YFSETQ.

The V call is TRBV25-1, the J call TRBJ2-4; 7 bases are a match to TRBD1. This CDR3 region has 12 residues. Per germline, CDR1 MGHDK and CDR2 SYGVNS. V trimming: 3 bases; J trimming: 11 bases; junction bases outside the gene matches: 4. CDR3 sequence (DNA): TGTGCCAGCAGTGACACAGGGGCGGTTCAGTACTTC. Its translation is CASSDTGAVQYF.

The chain recombines TRBV4-2 with TRBJ1-1; no clear D. Germline V lookup: CDR1 LGHNA, CDR2 YNFKEQ. Deletions cut 3 bases from V and 3 bases from J, with 20 bases between. This CDR3 spans 17 amino acids. CDR3 DNA: TGTGCCAGCAGCCACCAATCGGGAACAGTTGAGGACACTGAAGCTTTCTTT. This codes for CASSHQSGTVEDTEAFF.

The V call is TRBV6-5, the J call TRBJ1-4, with 9 bases lining up with TRBD1. The germline CDR1 and CDR2 sequences are MNHEY and SVGAGI. The CDR3 is made up of 14 amino acids. Trimming at V came to 2 bases and at J to 8 bases, leaving 3 bases not matched to a gene. CDR3: CASSYGTGQEKLFF. The CDR3 region has the DNA TGTGCCAGCAGTTACGGGACAGGGCAGGAAAAACTGTTTTTT.

CDR3 loop: CASSASGTGDSPLHF. The CDR3 region has the DNA TGTGCCAGCAGCGCCAGCGGGACAGGAGATTCACCCCTCCACTTT. The chain joins TRBV9 to TRBJ1-6; TRBD1 aligns across 8 bases. From germline, CDR1 is SGDLS and CDR2 YYNGEE. The CDR3 is 15 amino acids. V was clipped by 3 bases and J by 8 bases; unmatched bases: 7. The whole variable domain, filled in from reference TRBV9 and TRBJ1-6, reads DSGVTQTPKHLITATGQRVTLRCSPRSGDLSVYWYQQSLDQGLQFLIQYYNGEERAKGNILERFSAQQFPDLHSELNLSSLELGDSALYFCASSASGTGDSPLHFGNGTRLTVT.

The chain is built from TRBV25-1 and TRBJ1-1; tentatively, D is TRBD1 (6 bases). CDR3 length equals 14 residues. Trimming removed 3 bases at V and 0 bases at J, with 8 bases between. From germline, CDR1 is MGHDK and CDR2 SYGVNS. The CDR3 region is CASSDWTVNTEAFF. The CDR3 DNA reads TGTGCCAGCAGTGATTGGACAGTGAACACTGAAGCTTTCTTT.

This chain joins TRBV27 and TRBJ2-6; D might be TRBD1 or TRBD2, each matching 5 bases. Germline assignment: CDR1 MNHEY and CDR2 SMNVEV (reference sequence). The V gene lost 8 bases and the J gene lost 4 bases, with 15 bases spanning the gap. This CDR3 spans 15 amino acids. CDR3 sequence reads: CASSGAGNGANVLTF. For the CDR3, the DNA is TGTGCCAGCTCCGGGGCAGGGAACGGGGCCAACGTCCTGACTTTC.

CDR3 amino acids: CASSEGTSGGTSTDTQYF. The CDR3 region has the DNA TGCGCCAGCAGTGAGGGGACTAGCGGGGGGACCAGCACAGATACGCAGTATTTT. The V gene is TRBV10-2, the J gene TRBJ2-3; TRBD2 agrees at 15 bases. Per germline, CDR1 WSHSY and CDR2 SAAADI. This CDR3 spans 18 amino acids. The V gene end was trimmed by 2 bases and the J gene end by 0 bases; junction bases not matched to a gene: 3.

V gene TRBV11-2 combines with J gene TRBJ1-1; D is unresolved. In germline, CDR1 is SGHAT, CDR2 FQNNGV. The CDR3 has 15 residues. V was trimmed by 2 bases and J by 3 bases, leaving 13 bases between them. CDR3 sequence: CASSLPYGSDTEAFF. The CDR3 nucleotides are TGTGCCAGCAGCTTACCGTACGGCTCGGACACTGAAGCTTTCTTT.

The chain is built from TRBV2 and TRBJ2-2, with D possibly matching TRBD2 (5 bases). The CDR3 totals 14 residues. Germline V gene lookup returns CDR1 SNHLY and CDR2 FYNNEI. Trimming pared 9 bases from V and 0 bases from J, leaving 11 bases between. Here the CDR3 DNA reads TGTGCCAGGGCGAGCGGAGCGAACACCGGGGAGCTGTTTTTT. Amino acid sequence: CARASGANTGELFF. The full variable domain, in which reference TRBV2 and TRBJ2-2 provide the parts outside the CDR3, is EPEVTQTPSHQVTQMGQEVILRCVPISNHLYFYWYRQILGQKVEFLVSFYNNEISEKSEIFDDQFSVERPDGSNFTLKIRSTKLEDSAMYFCARASGANTGELFFGEGSRLTVL.

The chain is built from TRBV13 and TRBJ2-2, with D maybe TRBD1 (6 bases). The V end lost 5 bases, the J end lost 6 bases, and 10 bases lay between the germline ends. The CDR3 contains 13 residues. Germline values: CDR1 PRHDT, CDR2 FYEKMQ (reference sequence). The CDR3: CASSNRVPGELFF. The CDR3 DNA is TGTGCCAGCAGCAACAGGGTACCCGGGGAGCTGTTTTTT.

The rearrangement uses TRBV2 and TRBJ1-2; TRBD1 matches 7 bases. V was pared by 6 bases and J by 7 bases, with 2 bases of the junction left unmatched. Germline V gene data show CDR1 as SNHLY and CDR2 as FYNNEI. The CDR3 extends over 11 amino acids. CDR3 region: CASRDRAGYTF. In DNA form, the CDR3 reads TGTGCCAGCAGAGACAGGGCTGGCTACACCTTC.

The rearrangement joins TRBV6-1 to TRBJ1-2; D may be TRBD1 (5 bases). This CDR3 spans 13 amino acids. The V and J ends lost 1 base and 4 bases respectively, with 7 bases between them. Germline values: CDR1 MNHNS, CDR2 SASEGT. The CDR3 protein is CASSEVGAYGYTF. CDR3 bases: TGTGCCAGCAGTGAAGTAGGGGCCTATGGCTACACCTTC.

The rearrangement joins TRBV21-1 to TRBJ1-2; the listed D gene, TRBD1, was not tested against the DNA. TRBV21-1 is a documented pseudogene. The CDR3 spans 15 residues. In DNA form, the CDR3 reads TGTGCCAGCAGCTACCCGACAGGGGCTAACTATGGCTACACCTTC. Translated: CASSYPTGANYGYTF.

J is TRBJ1-2 and V is TRBV5-1, with no clear D. The CDR3 length is 15 residues. The germline CDR1 and CDR2 sequences are SGHRS and YFSETQ. The germline V and J ends were trimmed by 2 bases and 8 bases, with 19 bases remaining between them. The CDR3 sequence is CASSFAGGSPIGYTF. Here the CDR3 DNA reads TGCGCCAGCAGCTTTGCGGGTGGCTCCCCTATCGGCTACACCTTC.

The table lists this clone with a few counts. This chain connects TRBV12-3 or TRBV12-4 to TRBJ1-2; D unclear. The CDR3 totals 13 residues. V was cut by 5 bases and J by 4 bases, with 11 bases left in between. CDR3 sequence (DNA): TGTGCCAGCAGTCCCCGTAGCCTCTATGGCTACACCTTC. Protein sequence: CASSPRSLYGYTF.

This chain links TRBV6-5 with TRBJ1-3; D gene unclear. CDR1 and CDR2 from the germline V gene are MNHEY and SVGAGI. Deletions cut 9 bases from V and 4 bases from J, with 13 bases between. The CDR3 has 13 amino acids. CDR3 protein: CASGALSGNTIYF. CDR3 nucleotides: TGTGCCAGTGGCGCCCTATCCGGAAACACCATATATTTT.

V is TRBV12-5 and J is TRBJ1-2; D may be TRBD1 (5 bases). Trimming took 0 bases from V and 4 from J, leaving 21 bases between them. Germline assignment: CDR1 LGHNT and CDR2 FRNRAP. CDR3 length: 18 amino acids. The CDR3 DNA is TGTGCTAGTGGTTTGGTACCCGGGACGGACCCGCGCCTCTATGGCTACACCTTC. This translates into CASGLVPGTDPRLYGYTF.

The chain is built from TRBV6-6 and TRBJ2-7; a possible D gene is TRBD1 (5 bases). Germline-derived CDR1 and CDR2 are MNHNY and SVGAGI (reference sequence). This CDR3 spans 12 amino acids. V lost 2 bases to trimming and J lost 6 bases, with 8 bases between them. The CDR3 loop reads CASSYRGREQYV. DNA for the CDR3: TGTGCCAGCAGTTACAGGGGTCGCGAGCAGTACGTC.

The chain uses TRBV30 and TRBJ1-1; 9 nucleotides match TRBD1. Trimming removed 8 bases from V and 10 bases from J; junction bases left unmatched: 8. This CDR3 contains 11 residues. Germline V gene data show CDR1 as GTSNPN and CDR2 as SVGIG (reference sequence). Written as DNA, the CDR3 is TGTGCCGTTACAGGGGGCCTGGGAGCTTTCTTT. This gives the protein CAVTGGLGAFF.

This chain connects TRBV6-1 to TRBJ1-5; TRBD1 is a possible D gene (6 bases). Trimming took 2 bases from V and 4 from J, leaving 9 bases between them. This CDR3 comprises 14 residues. Germline V gene lookup returns CDR1 MNHNS and CDR2 SASEGT. The CDR3 bases are TGTGCCAGCAGTGAAATGAGGGGGAATCAGCCCCAGCATTTT. Translating gives CASSEMRGNQPQHF.

The chain recombines TRBV18 with TRBJ1-4, with a weak D call TRBD1 (5 bases). CDR1 KGHSH and CDR2 LQKENI come from the germline V gene. This CDR3 is 18 amino acids long. Trimming removed 3 bases at V and 8 bases at J, with 25 bases between. Written as DNA, the CDR3 is TGTGCCAGCTCACCCCCCGCCGGAGGGGCCGGGTTGGGGGAAAAACTGTTTTTT. Translating it yields CASSPPAGGAGLGEKLFF.